This record looks at one T cell receptor (beta chain) sequence and its context. These data belong to a study of blood T cell repertoires in COVID-19. The overall study: In each case, the material was cDNA or gDNA derived from T cells, B-cell-depleted T cells, or PBMCs.

Per the original data handling: Using reference gene primer amplification, nucleated cell counts were estimated. The data were produced by immunoSEQ multiplex PCR, yet TCRdb's version contains in-frame clones alone and is incomplete. V and J calls and clone size are given by that table; D and trimming were obtained from the DNA. This table holds 470,000 or so clones, 70% to 90% found once. The CDR3 consists of 15 residues. The ends were cut back, 1 base at V and 3 bases at J, with 12 bases in the middle. Germline CDR1 SGHTA, CDR2 FQGTGA. This rearrangement joins TRBV7-3 to TRBJ1-2, with D uncertain. Specimen: PBMCs or T cells enriched from blood (not recorded which). This clonotype originated in a woman between 18 and 29 years old with acute COVID-19. The CDR3 DNA is TGTGCCAGCAGCTTAATGAGGGAGTTCGACTATGGCTACACCTTC. Residues: CASSLMREFDYGYTF.